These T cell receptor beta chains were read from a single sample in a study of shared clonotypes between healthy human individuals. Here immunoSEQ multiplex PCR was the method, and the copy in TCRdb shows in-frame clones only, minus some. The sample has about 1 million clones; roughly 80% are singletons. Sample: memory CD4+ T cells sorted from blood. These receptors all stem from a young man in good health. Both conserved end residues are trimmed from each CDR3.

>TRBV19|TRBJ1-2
ASIGTGLSYGYT
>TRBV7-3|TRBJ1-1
ASRRSMNTEAF
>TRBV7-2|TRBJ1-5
ASSLAGPNQPQH
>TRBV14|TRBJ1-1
ASSLYEGSYLTF
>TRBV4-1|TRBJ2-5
ASSQDSGGPGETQY
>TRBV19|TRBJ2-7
ASSIGFSSYEQY
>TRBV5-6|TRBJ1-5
ASSFAGTVSQPQH
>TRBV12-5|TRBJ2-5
ASGPGTEETQY
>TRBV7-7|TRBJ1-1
ASPPVAGNTEAF
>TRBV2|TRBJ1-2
ASSVLGRGYT
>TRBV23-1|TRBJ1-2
ASSQWDGPYGYT
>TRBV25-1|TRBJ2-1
ASSDSASGRADNEQF